This T cell receptor (beta chain) was found in a study of cytomegalovirus exposure and HLA in healthy donors. Study conclusions and caveats: Among TCR sequences, most were rare, though some public TCRs appeared in many donors. Later analysis identified several of the most significant clusters that appeared linked to common viral pathogens. Later on, an analysis showed TCR association rates differing by HLA locus, with DRB1 the most and HLA-C the fewest.

Trimming shortened V by 2 bases and J by 5 bases, and 10 bases separated the two germline ends. Germline V lookup: CDR1 MNHEY, CDR2 SMNVEV (reference sequence). The CDR3 is made up of 13 amino acids. PCR amplification relied on 60 Vbeta primers (plus 13 Jbeta primers). This table comes from immunoSEQ multiplex PCR, and its TCRdb copy is limited to in-frame clones, with some not included. The table has about 210,000 clones, 60% to 80% seen once. Comment on this clone: The target antigen is unknown.

The donors, nominally healthy at sampling, likely had unrecorded immune exposures. The chain recombines TRBV27 with TRBJ2-7, with D maybe TRBD1 (5 bases). Sequencing input: PBMCs. The sequence was obtained from a male donor in good health and CMV-seronegative. CDR3 residues: CASSLVQANEQYF. The CDR3 DNA sequence: TGTGCCAGCAGTTTAGTACAGGCGAACGAGCAGTACTTC.